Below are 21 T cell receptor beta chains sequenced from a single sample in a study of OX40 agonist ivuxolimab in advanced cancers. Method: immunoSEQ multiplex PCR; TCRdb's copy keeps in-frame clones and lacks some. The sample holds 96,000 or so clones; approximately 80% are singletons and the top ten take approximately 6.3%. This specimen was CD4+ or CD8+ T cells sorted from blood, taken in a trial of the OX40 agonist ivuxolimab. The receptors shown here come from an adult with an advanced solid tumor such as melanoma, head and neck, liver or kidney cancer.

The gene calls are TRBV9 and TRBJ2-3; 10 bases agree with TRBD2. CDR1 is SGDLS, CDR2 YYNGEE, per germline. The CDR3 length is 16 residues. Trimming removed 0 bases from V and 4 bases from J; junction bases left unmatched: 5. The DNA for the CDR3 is TGTGCCAGCAGCGTAGTTAACCTAGCGGGAGCAGATACGCAGTATTTT. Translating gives CASSVVNLAGADTQYF.

The CDR3 loop reads CATSTLPRGNTEAFF. CDR3 sequence (DNA): TGTGCCACGTCGACCCTACCTAGGGGGAACACTGAAGCTTTCTTT. This chain links TRBV27 with TRBJ1-1; D may be TRBD1 (5 bases). The ends were cut back, 10 bases at V and 1 base at J, with 19 bases in the middle. The germline gives CDR1 MNHEY, CDR2 SMNVEV (reference sequence). The CDR3 runs to 15 residues.

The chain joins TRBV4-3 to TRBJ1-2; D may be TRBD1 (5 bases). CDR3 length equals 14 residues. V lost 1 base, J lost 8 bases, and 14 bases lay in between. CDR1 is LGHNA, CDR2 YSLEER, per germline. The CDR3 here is CASSQAPREGGYTF. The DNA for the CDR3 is TGCGCCAGCAGCCAAGCCCCCAGGGAAGGAGGCTACACCTTC.

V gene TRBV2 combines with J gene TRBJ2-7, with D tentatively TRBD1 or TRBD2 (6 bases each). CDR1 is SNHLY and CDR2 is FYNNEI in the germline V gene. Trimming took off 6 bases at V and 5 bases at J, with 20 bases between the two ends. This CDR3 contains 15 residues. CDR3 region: CASSGLEGGQDEQYF. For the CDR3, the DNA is TGTGCCAGCAGCGGTCTCGAGGGGGGCCAAGACGAGCAGTACTTC.

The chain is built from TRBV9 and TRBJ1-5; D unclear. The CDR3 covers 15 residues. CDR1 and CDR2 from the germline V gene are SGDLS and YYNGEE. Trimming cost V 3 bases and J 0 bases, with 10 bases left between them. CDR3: CASSEGGYSNQPQHF. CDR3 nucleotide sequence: TGTGCCAGCAGCGAAGGAGGTTATAGCAATCAGCCCCAGCATTTT.

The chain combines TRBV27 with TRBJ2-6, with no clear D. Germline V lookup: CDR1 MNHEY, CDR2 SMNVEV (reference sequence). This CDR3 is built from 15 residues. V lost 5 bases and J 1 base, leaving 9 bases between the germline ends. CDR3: CASSALGSGANVLTF. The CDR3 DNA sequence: TGTGCCAGCAGTGCCCTAGGGTCTGGGGCCAACGTCCTGACTTTC.

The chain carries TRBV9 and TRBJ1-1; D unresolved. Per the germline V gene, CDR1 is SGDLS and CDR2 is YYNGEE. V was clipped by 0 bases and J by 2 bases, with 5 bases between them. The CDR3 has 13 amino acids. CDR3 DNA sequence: TGTGCCAGCAGCGTAGACAGCAACACTGAAGCTTTCTTT. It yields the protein CASSVDSNTEAFF.

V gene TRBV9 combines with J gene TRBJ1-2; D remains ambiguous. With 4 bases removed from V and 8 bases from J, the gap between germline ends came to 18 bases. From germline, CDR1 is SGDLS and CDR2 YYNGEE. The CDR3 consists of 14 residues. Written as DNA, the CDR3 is TGTGCCAGCAGCTCGCAAACGGGCCTAGGAGGCTACACCTTC. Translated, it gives CASSSQTGLGGYTF.

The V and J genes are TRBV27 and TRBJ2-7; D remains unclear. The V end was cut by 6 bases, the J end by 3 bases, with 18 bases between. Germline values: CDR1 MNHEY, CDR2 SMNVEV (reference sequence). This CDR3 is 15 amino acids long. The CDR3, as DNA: TGTGCCAGCAGCCTCAACCTGGGTACGAACTACGAGCAGTACTTC. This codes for CASSLNLGTNYEQYF.

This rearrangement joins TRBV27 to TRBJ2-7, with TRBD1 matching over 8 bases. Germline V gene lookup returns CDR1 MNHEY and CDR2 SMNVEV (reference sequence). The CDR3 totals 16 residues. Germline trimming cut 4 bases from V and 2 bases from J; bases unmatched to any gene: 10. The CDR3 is CASSYQPGQVPYEQYF. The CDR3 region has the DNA TGTGCCAGCAGTTACCAACCGGGACAGGTTCCCTACGAGCAGTACTTC.

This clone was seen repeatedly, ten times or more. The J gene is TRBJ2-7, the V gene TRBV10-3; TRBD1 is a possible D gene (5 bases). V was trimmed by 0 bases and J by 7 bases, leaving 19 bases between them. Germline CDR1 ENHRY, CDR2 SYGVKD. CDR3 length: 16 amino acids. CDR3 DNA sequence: TGTGCCATCAGTGAGTCCCCAGGGCTTCCTGGTGTAGAGCAGTACTTC. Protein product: CAISESPGLPGVEQYF.

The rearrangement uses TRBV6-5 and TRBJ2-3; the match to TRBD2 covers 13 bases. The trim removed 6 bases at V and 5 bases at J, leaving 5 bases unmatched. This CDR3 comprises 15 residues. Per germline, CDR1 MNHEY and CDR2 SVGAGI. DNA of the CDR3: TGTGCCAGCAGACTAGCGGGGGGGAGGGGAGATACGCAGTATTTT. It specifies CASRLAGGRGDTQYF.

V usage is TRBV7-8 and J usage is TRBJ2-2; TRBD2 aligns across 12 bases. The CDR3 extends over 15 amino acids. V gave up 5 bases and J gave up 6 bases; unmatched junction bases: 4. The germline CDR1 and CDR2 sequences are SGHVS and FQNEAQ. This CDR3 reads CASSPASGGAGELFF. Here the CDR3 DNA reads TGTGCCAGCAGCCCTGCTAGCGGGGGGGCCGGGGAGCTGTTTTTT.

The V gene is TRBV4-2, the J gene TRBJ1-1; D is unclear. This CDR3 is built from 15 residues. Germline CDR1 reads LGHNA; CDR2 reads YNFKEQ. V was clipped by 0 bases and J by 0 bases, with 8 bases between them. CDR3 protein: CASSQELSVNTEAFF. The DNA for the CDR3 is TGTGCCAGCAGCCAAGAGCTCAGCGTGAACACTGAAGCTTTCTTT.

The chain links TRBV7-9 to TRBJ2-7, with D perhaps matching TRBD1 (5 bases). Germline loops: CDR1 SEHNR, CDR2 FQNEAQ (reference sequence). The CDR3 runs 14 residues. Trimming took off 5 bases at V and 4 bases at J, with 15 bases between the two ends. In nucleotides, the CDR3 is TGTGCCAGCAGCCCCGGACATTTGAGTTACGAGCAGTACTTC. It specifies CASSPGHLSYEQYF.

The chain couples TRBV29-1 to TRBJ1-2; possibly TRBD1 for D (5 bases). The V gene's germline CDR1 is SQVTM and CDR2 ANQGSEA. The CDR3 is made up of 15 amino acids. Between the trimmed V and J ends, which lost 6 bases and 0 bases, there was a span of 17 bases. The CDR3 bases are TGCAGCGTCGCGTCCACAGGTCTCCCTAACTATGGCTACACCTTC. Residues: CSVASTGLPNYGYTF.

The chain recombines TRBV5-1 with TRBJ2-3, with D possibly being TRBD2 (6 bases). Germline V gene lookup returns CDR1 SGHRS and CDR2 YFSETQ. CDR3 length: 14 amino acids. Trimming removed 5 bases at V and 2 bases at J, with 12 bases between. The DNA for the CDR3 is TGCGCCAGCAGGAAGCGGGTCTCCACAGATACGCAGTATTTT. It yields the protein CASRKRVSTDTQYF.

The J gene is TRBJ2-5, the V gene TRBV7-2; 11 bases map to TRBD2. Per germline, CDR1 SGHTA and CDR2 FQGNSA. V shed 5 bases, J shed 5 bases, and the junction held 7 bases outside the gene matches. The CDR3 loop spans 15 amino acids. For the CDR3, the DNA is TGTGCCAGCAGCGCGACTAGCGGGGCAGGGGAGACCCAGTACTTC. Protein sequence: CASSATSGAGETQYF.

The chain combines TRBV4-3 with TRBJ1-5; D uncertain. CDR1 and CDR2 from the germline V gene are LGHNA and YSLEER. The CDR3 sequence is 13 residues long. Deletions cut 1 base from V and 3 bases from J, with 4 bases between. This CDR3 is CASSQGFNQPQHF. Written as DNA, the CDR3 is TGCGCCAGCAGCCAAGGGTTCAATCAGCCCCAGCATTTT.

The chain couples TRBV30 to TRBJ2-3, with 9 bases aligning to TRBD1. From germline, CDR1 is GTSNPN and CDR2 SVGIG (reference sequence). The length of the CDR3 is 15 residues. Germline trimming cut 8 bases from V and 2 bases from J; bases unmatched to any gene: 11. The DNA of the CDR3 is TGTGCCCGGACCCCCGGGACAGGGTCCACAGATACGCAGTATTTT. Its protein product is CARTPGTGSTDTQYF.

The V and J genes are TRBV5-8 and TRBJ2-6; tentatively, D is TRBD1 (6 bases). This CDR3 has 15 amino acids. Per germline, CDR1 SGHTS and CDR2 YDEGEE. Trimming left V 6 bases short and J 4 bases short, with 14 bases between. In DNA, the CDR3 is TGTGCCAGCACCCTACACAGGGCCGGGGCCAACGTCCTGACTTTC. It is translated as CASTLHRAGANVLTF.